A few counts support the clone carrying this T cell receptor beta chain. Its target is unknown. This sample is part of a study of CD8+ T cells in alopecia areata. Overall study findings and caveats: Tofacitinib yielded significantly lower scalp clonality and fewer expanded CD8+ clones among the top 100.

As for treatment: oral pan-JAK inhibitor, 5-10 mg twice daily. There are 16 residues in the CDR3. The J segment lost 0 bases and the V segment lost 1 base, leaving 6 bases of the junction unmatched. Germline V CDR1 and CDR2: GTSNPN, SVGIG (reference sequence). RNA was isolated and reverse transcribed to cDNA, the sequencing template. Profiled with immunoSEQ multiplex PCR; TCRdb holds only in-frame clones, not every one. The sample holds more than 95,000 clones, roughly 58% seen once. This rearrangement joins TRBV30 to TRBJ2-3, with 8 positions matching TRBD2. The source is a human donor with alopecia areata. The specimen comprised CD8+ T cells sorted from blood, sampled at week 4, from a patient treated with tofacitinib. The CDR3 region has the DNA TGTGCCTGGAGTGGGGCAGCGGGGGTCAGCACAGATACGCAGTATTTT. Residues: CAWSGAAGVSTDTQYF.